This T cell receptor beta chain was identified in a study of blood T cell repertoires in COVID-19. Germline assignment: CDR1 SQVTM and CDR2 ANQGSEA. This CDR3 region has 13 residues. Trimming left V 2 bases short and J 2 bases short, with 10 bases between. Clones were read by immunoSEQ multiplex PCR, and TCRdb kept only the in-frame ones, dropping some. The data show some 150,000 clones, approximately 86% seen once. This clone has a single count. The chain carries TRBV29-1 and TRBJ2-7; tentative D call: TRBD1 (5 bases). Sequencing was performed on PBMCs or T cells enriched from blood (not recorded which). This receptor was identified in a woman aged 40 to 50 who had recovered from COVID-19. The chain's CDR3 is CSVEQGDPYEQYF. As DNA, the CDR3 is TGCAGCGTTGAACAGGGCGATCCCTACGAGCAGTACTTC.